The next 13 T cell receptor beta chains were all read from a single sample in a study of human T cells and chemical hapten exposure (dated by TCRdb to 2020 to 2023). Read against the paper, the sample's time point label means: patch test 2, 6 weeks after DPC sensitization. The treatment or condition label of this sample denotes: therapeutic diphenylcyclopropenone sensitization with weekly scalp DPC. Library creation used RACE. The instrument given in TCRdb is NextSeq 500. In TCRdb, the public reads were trimmed at Q25 with fastp and aligned with MiXCR, with productive beta chains retained. All rows with the same CDR3 protein become a single entry with the most common DNA and genes. Within this sample are 80,000 to 95,000 distinct CDR3 sequences, with roughly 11% of them counted one time only. The ten largest clones represent 1.6% of the sample. The specimen comprised whole blood, sampled in connection with sensitization to the hapten diphenylcyclopropenone (DPC). The origin of the receptors is a man in his late teens or twenties with alopecia areata. Some clones in this sample may be carry-over from other donors' samples.

This clonotype was found a few times. The chain has TRBV6-2 or TRBV6-3 and TRBJ2-3; D could derive from TRBD1 or TRBD2 (6 bases each). CDR1 is MNHEY and CDR2 is SVGEGT in the germline V gene. This CDR3 is built from 15 residues. V lost 5 bases to trimming and J lost 10 bases, with 22 bases between them. The CDR3 nucleotides read TGTGCCAGCAGTGACGACGGGGAGGACAGTTTGCCGCAGTATTTT. Its protein product is CASSDDGEDSLPQYF.

The chain employs TRBV6-4 and TRBJ1-5, with no clear D. The V end lost 4 bases, the J end lost 2 bases, and 9 bases lay between the germline ends. Germline V gene data show CDR1 as MRHNA and CDR2 as SNTAGT. This CDR3 has 14 amino acids. CDR3 nucleotide sequence: TGTGCCAGCAGTGTGTCGTGGGGCAATCAGCCCCAGCATTTT. Its translation: CASSVSWGNQPQHF.

This clonotype was found a few times. The CDR3 DNA is TGTGCCACCATCTTCCGGACAGGGAAAGCTTTCTTT. Amino acids: CATIFRTGKAFF. The chain uses TRBV12-3 or TRBV12-4 and TRBJ1-1; 8 nucleotides line up with TRBD1. After removal of 10 bases from V and 9 bases from J, the junction contained 10 bases not matched to a gene. CDR3 size: 12 residues.

This clonotype has just a few counts. J is TRBJ1-2 and V is TRBV2; D remains unclear. The CDR3 contains 14 residues. Per the germline V gene, CDR1 is SNHLY and CDR2 is FYNNEI. The V end was cut by 4 bases, the J end by 8 bases, with 17 bases between. CDR3 bases: TGTGCCAGCAGTGTCTTCGGCGTATCAGCAGGCTACACCTTC. This translates into CASSVFGVSAGYTF.

V is TRBV12-5 and J is TRBJ1-4; D remains ambiguous. The length of the CDR3 is 15 residues. Germline lookup yields CDR1 LGHNT and CDR2 FRNRAP. The V end lost 9 bases, the J end lost 3 bases, and 17 bases lay between the germline ends. CDR3 amino acids: CASSKRSASNEKLFF. CDR3 nucleotides: TGTGCTAGCTCCAAGAGGTCCGCGTCTAATGAAAAACTGTTTTTT.

This chain joins TRBV28 and TRBJ2-5; 8 bases line up with TRBD2. The CDR3 consists of 13 residues. The ends lost 6 bases at V and 5 bases at J; junction bases unmatched: 5. Germline-derived CDR1 and CDR2 are MDHEN and SYDVKM. DNA for the CDR3: TGTGCCAGCAGCCCGGGGGGGTTGGAGACCCAGTACTTC. Its translation: CASSPGGLETQYF.

This clonotype was counted at least ten times. The gene calls are TRBV18 and TRBJ2-5; 7 bases are a match to TRBD1. This CDR3 contains 17 residues. V trimming: 2 bases; J trimming: 4 bases; junction bases outside the gene matches: 13. Germline V gives CDR1 KGHSH, CDR2 LQKENI. The chain's CDR3 is CASSPFAVPTGRETQYF. The CDR3 DNA follows: TGTGCCAGCTCACCATTCGCGGTCCCGACAGGGCGAGAGACCCAGTACTTC. Together with reference TRBV18 and TRBJ2-5, the CDR3 gives the full variable domain: NAGVMQNPRHLVRRRGQEARLRCSPMKGHSHVYWYRQLPEEGLKFMVYLQKENIIDESGMPKERFSAEFPKEGPSILRIQQVVRGDSAAYFCASSPFAVPTGRETQYFGPGTRLLVL.

The sample holds a few counts of this clonotype. The chain employs TRBV27 and TRBJ2-3; tentative D call: TRBD1 (6 bases). From germline, CDR1 is MNHEY and CDR2 SMNVEV (reference sequence). The CDR3 totals 15 residues. V lost 3 bases and J lost 0, with 10 bases in between. The DNA for the CDR3 is TGTGCCAGCAGTTTGTGGCAGGGGAGCACAGATACGCAGTATTTT. Amino acids: CASSLWQGSTDTQYF.

This clonotype occurred a few times. The rearrangement links TRBV12-3 or TRBV12-4 to TRBJ1-5; TRBD1 agrees at 7 bases. This CDR3 is 14 amino acids long. V trimming: 6 bases; J trimming: 7 bases; junction bases outside the gene matches: 9. The CDR3 loop reads CASSPDRVGQPQHF. The DNA for the CDR3 is TGTGCCAGCAGCCCTGACAGGGTCGGGCAGCCCCAGCATTTT.

This clonotype was counted ten times or more. The rearrangement joins TRBV6-4 to TRBJ1-1; D gene uncertain. The length of the CDR3 is 13 residues. The V gene's germline CDR1 is MRHNA and CDR2 SNTAGT. The V end lost 4 bases, the J end lost 1 base, and 7 bases lay between the germline ends. As DNA, the CDR3 is TGTGCCAGCAGTGTTATGCCGAACACTGAAGCTTTCTTT. Amino acid sequence: CASSVMPNTEAFF.

This clonotype was seen repeatedly, ten times or more. V is TRBV29-1 and J is TRBJ1-2; 11 nucleotides line up with TRBD1. After removal of 6 bases from V and 5 bases from J, the junction contained 5 bases not matched to a gene. This CDR3 comprises 13 residues. Germline CDR1 and CDR2: SQVTM and ANQGSEA. This CDR3 is CSVRTGGVYGYTF. In nucleotides, the CDR3 is TGCAGCGTCCGGACAGGGGGCGTATATGGCTACACCTTC.

This clonotype was seen a handful of times. CDR3 region: CAITGSDTEAFF. As DNA, the CDR3 is TGTGCCATCACCGGTTCTGACACTGAAGCTTTCTTT. The chain couples TRBV10-3 to TRBJ1-1; no firm D call. Between the trimmed V and J ends, which lost 7 bases and 3 bases, there was a span of 9 bases. Germline V gene sequence: CDR1 ENHRY, CDR2 SYGVKD. This CDR3 comprises 12 residues.

The V and J genes are TRBV7-2 and TRBJ1-3; unclear D gene. The V end lost 5 bases, the J end lost 0 bases, and 14 bases lay between the germline ends. This CDR3 spans 16 amino acids. Germline V gene lookup returns CDR1 SGHTA and CDR2 FQGNSA. CDR3 sequence reads: CASSTRTTYSGNTIYF. The CDR3, as DNA: TGTGCCAGCAGCACCCGGACCACTTACTCTGGAAACACCATATATTTT.